This is a list of T cell receptor beta chains from one sample in a study of low-dose radiotherapy and immunotherapy resistance in tumors. Using its own MiXCR run on the reads, TCRdb lists one record per CDR3 protein. In the table there are tens of thousands of distinct CDR3 sequences, over 15% of which are singletons. Sequences were derived from PBMCs, sampled before treatment. The receptor source for this set is a male donor with prostate cancer. Both conserved end residues are part of each CDR3. A D gene is named only where the DNA matches it firmly. Rows may omit the clone size; those that give it use once, few, many or a size class.

cdr3_nt	cdr3_aa	v_call	j_call	clone_size	d_call	cdr3_length
TGTGCCAGCAGCCCCGGGACAGGGGGCGCAAACAGTCTCACTGAAGCTTTCTTT	CASSPGTGGANSLTEAFF	TRBV11-1	TRBJ1-1	many	TRBD1	18
TGTGCCAGCTCACCGCCCGGGACTAGCGGGGGGGTTGTGAATGAGCAGTTCTTC	CASSPPGTSGGVVNEQFF	TRBV18	TRBJ2-1	once	TRBD2	18
TGCAGCGTTGTCAGCGGGAGTATGGTCGAGCAGTACTTC	CSVVSGSMVEQYF	TRBV29-1	TRBJ2-7	many	TRBD2	13
TGTGCCAGCAGCCAACCAAGTTTGAGACAGGGGAACACTGAAGCTTTCTTT	CASSQPSLRQGNTEAFF	TRBV3-1	TRBJ1-1	many	TRBD1	17
TGTGCCAGCAGTTCGATATGGGGAGGCTACACCTTC	CASSSIWGGYTF	TRBV28	TRBJ1-2	many	NA	12
TGTGCCAGCAGCCCGTTAGACAGGCCCCAGCATTTT	CASSPLDRPQHF	TRBV28	TRBJ1-5	few	NA	12
TGTGCCTGGAAAGCCGGGTCTGGGACCGAGCAGTACTTC	CAWKAGSGTEQYF	TRBV30	TRBJ2-7	many	NA	13
TGTGCCAGCAGTAAGGACAGATCGGTAGCCGAAAAACTGTTTTTT	CASSKDRSVAEKLFF	TRBV6-2/TRBV6-3	TRBJ1-4	NA	NA	15
TGTGCCAGCAGCTTAGACGGCCCCGGTACGCAGTATTTT	CASSLDGPGTQYF	TRBV7-2	TRBJ2-3	many	NA	13
TGTGCCAGCACCCTAGGACAAGGCTATGGCTACACCTTC	CASTLGQGYGYTF	TRBV28	TRBJ1-2	many	NA	13
TGCGCCAGCAGCCGCGGACAGGGTTTTGCCATGGGCGGCTACACCTTC	CASSRGQGFAMGGYTF	TRBV4-1	TRBJ1-2	NA	TRBD1	16
TGTGCCAGCAGTTTATCGATTGGCCTGGGCCTAGCGGGGAGCACAGATACGCAGTATTTT	CASSLSIGLGLAGSTDTQYF	TRBV27	TRBJ2-3	NA	TRBD2	20
TGTGCCAGCAGCCCGATGTCGGGCGGGAACAATGAGCAGTTCTTC	CASSPMSGGNNEQFF	TRBV4-2	TRBJ2-1	medium-sized	NA	15
TGTGCCAGCAGTAAATCACTCATACAGGACACTGAAGCTTTCTTT	CASSKSLIQDTEAFF	TRBV9	TRBJ1-1	many	NA	15
TGTGCCAGCAGGAGGACAGGGACCGATCAGCCCCAGCATTTT	CASRRTGTDQPQHF	TRBV6-1	TRBJ1-5	many	TRBD1	14